This T cell receptor beta chain was recovered during a study of T cell clonotyping in hematopoietic cell transplantation. Study as a whole: Recipient samples before transplant were obtained post-cytoreduction.

Method: immunoSEQ multiplex PCR; TCRdb's copy keeps in-frame clones and lacks some. The data contain some 76,000 clones, 90% to 96% of them seen just once; the ten biggest clones take up under 2%. This CDR3 contains 13 residues. Unmatched junction bases numbered 11, after V lost 6 bases and J lost 12 bases. Germline lookup yields CDR1 LNHDA and CDR2 SQIVND (reference sequence). Time point defined: recipient sample about 28 days before transplant, after cytoreduction. Recipient blood drawn about 28 days pretransplant and days 30, 100, 180 after. The origin of this receptor is a woman in her fifties or sixties with acute myeloid leukemia. Some clones in this sample may be carry-over from other donors' samples. The specimen comprised peripheral blood mononuclear cells, sampled before stem cell transplant. The chain joins TRBV19 to TRBJ1-5, with 7 bases identical to TRBD1. The CDR3 reads CASRLDRAQIQHF. For the CDR3, the DNA is TGTGCCAGTAGACTTGACAGGGCCCAAATCCAGCATTTT. Full variable domain (remainder filled in from reference TRBV19 and TRBJ1-5): DGGITQSPKYLFRKEGQNVTLSCEQNLNHDAMYWYRQDPGQGLRLIYYSQIVNDFQKGDIAEGYSVSREKKESFPLTVTSAQKNPTAFYLCASRLDRAQIQHFGDGTRLSIL.